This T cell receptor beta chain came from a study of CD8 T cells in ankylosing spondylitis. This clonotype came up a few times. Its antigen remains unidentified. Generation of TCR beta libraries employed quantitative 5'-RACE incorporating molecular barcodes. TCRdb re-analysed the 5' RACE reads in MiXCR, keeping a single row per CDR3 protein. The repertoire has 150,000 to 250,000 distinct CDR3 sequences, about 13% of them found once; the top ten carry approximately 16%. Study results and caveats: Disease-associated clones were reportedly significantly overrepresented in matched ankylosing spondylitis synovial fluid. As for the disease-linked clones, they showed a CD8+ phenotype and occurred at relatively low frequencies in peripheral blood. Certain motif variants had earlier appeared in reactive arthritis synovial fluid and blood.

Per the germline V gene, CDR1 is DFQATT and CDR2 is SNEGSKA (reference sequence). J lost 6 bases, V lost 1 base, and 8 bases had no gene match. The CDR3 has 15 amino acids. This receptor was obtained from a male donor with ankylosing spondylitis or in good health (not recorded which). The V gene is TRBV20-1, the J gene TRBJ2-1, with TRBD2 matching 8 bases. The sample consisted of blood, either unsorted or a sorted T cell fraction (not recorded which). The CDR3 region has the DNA TGCAGTGCTAGAGGTTGGACGGGGGGGGCCAATGAGCAGTTCTTC. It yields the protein CSARGWTGGANEQFF.